This T cell receptor (beta chain) was identified during a study of identifying expanded T cells in peripheral blood. Whole-study results and caveats: Technical replicates showed around 1.1 changed clones; approximately 2 weeks 15 to 20; four weeks 19. Across healthy donors, higher total template counts meant significantly greater roughly 2-week count variance.

As for this clone: As yet, its antigen is unknown.

Assay: immunoSEQ multiplex PCR; the TCRdb copy retains only in-frame clones and omits some. The sample consists of over 65,000 clones, around 90% of them appearing once. With 0 bases removed from V and 5 bases from J, the gap between germline ends came to 15 bases. Germline CDR1 is SGHNT and CDR2 is YYREEE (reference sequence). CDR3 length: 16 residues. The chain employs TRBV5-4 and TRBJ1-5, with a weak D call TRBD1 (5 bases). This receptor was identified in a person aged 18 to 75 in good health. The sequencing input was blood. CDR3 protein: CASSLGPLGGDQPQHF. The CDR3 DNA is TGTGCCAGCAGCTTGGGGCCCCTCGGGGGGGATCAGCCCCAGCATTTT.